This T cell receptor beta chain was identified in a study of T cell clones after liver transplantation. Study in general: Timepoints were pre-transplant, pre-withdrawal, and after withdrawal was completed or failed.

Using immunoSEQ multiplex PCR, the repertoire was profiled, and TCRdb retains in-frame clones only, with some absent. Of about 99,000 clones in the sample, around four fifths are singletons; the top ten hold 2.5% to 3.5%. V lost 6 bases, J lost 4 bases, and 16 bases lay in between. The CDR3 totals 15 residues. The germline V gene has CDR1 MNHNS and CDR2 SASEGT. The receptor was isolated from a human patient who received a liver transplant. The T cells may come from the graft donor. Sample: CD4+ T cells from blood, taken around 48 months after liver transplant. The gene calls are TRBV6-1 and TRBJ1-5; D call uncertain. The CDR3 DNA sequence: TGTGCCAGCAGGCCGATCGGTTCCGTTAATCAGCCCCAGCATTTT. Amino acid sequence: CASRPIGSVNQPQHF.